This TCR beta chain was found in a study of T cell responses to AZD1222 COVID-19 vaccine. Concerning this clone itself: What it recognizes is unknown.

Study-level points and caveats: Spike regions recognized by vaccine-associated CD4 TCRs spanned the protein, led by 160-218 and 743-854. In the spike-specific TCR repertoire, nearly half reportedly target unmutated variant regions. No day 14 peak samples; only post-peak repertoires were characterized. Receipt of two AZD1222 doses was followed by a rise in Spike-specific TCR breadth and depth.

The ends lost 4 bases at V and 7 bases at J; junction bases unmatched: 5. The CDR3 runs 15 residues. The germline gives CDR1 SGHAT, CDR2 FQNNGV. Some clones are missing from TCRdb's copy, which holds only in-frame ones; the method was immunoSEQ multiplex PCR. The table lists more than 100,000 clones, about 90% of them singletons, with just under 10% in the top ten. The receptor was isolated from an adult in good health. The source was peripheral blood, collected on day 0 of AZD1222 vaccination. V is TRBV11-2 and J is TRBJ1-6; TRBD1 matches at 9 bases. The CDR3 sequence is CASSSTGTGNSPLHF. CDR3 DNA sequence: TGTGCCAGCAGCTCAACCGGGACAGGGAATTCACCCCTCCACTTT.